The clone carrying this T cell receptor beta chain was detected a few times. This entry comes from a study of blood T cell repertoires in COVID-19. Study overall: Sources were T cells, B-cell-depleted T cells, or PBMCs; the material itself was cDNA or gDNA.

Data came from immunoSEQ multiplex PCR; TCRdb stores just in-frame clones and leaves some out. The sample includes about 270,000 clones, 85% to 90% of them seen just once. Trimming took off 6 bases at V and 5 bases at J, with 10 bases between the two ends. Germline values: CDR1 MNHEY, CDR2 SVGAGI. The length of the CDR3 is 13 residues. The chain employs TRBV6-5 and TRBJ2-2, with D perhaps TRBD1 (5 bases). What was sequenced was PBMCs or T cells enriched from blood (not recorded which). The TCR sequence derives from a man aged 18 to 35 who had recovered from COVID-19. The CDR3 protein is CASSPQGTGELFF. In nucleotides, the CDR3 is TGTGCCAGCAGCCCCCAGGGAACCGGGGAGCTGTTTTTT.